This T cell receptor beta chain was found in a study of vaccination effects on CD4 cells after COVID-19. Germline CDR1 reads MGHDK; CDR2 reads SYGVNS. The CDR3 extends over 18 amino acids. V shed 4 bases, J shed 4 bases, and the junction held 13 bases outside the gene matches. After more than 8 days in culture, the CD4+ T cells were isolated. Each participant was given two doses of one vaccine (BNT162b2 or mRNA-1273). Half-medium replacement with IL-2 medium occurred on days 3 and 7. The assay was immunoSEQ multiplex PCR, and TCRdb's table has in-frame clones only and misses some. Of about 57,000 clones in the sample, 78% were seen once. A note on this clone: Its antigen remains unknown.

This TCR derives from a human donor who received a COVID-19 vaccine. The specimen was CD4+ T cells from PBMCs cultured without peptide, collected after COVID-19 vaccination. The J gene is TRBJ1-2, the V gene TRBV25-1, with 12 bases aligning to TRBD1. The CDR3: CASSAFTGTGGESYGYTF. In nucleotides, the CDR3 is TGTGCCAGCAGTGCCTTTACCGGGACAGGGGGCGAGAGCTATGGCTACACCTTC.